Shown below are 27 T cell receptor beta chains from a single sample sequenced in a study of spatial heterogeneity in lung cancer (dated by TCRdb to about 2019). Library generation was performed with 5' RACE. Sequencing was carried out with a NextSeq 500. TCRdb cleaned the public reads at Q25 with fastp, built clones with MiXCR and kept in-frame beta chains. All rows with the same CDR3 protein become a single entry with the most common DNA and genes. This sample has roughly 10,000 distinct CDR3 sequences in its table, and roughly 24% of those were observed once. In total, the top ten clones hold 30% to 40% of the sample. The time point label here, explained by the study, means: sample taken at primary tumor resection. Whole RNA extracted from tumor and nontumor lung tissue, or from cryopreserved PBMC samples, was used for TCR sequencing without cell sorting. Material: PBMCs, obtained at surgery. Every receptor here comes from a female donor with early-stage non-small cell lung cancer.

CDR3 residues: CASSLGQTSGSPNTGELFF. DNA of the CDR3: TGTGCCAGCAGTCTCGGTCAAACTAGCGGGAGTCCGAACACCGGGGAGCTGTTTTTT. The chain recombines TRBV6-6 with TRBJ2-2, with TRBD2 matching over 11 bases. Trimming removed 5 bases from V and 0 bases from J; junction bases left unmatched: 11. CDR3 length: 19 residues. The germline gives CDR1 MNHNY, CDR2 SVGAGI (reference sequence).

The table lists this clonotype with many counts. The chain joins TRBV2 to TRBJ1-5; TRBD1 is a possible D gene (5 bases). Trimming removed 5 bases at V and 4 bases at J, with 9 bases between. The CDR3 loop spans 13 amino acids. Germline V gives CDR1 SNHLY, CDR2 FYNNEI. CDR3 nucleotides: TGTGCCAGCAGTCAGCAGGGTAATCAGCCCCAGCATTTT. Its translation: CASSQQGNQPQHF.

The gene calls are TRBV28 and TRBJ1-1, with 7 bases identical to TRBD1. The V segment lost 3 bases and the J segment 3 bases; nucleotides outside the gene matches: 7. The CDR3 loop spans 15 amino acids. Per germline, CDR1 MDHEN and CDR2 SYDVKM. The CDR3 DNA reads TGTGCCAGCAGTTTGGGACAGCTCCTTTACACTGAAGCTTTCTTT. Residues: CASSLGQLLYTEAFF.

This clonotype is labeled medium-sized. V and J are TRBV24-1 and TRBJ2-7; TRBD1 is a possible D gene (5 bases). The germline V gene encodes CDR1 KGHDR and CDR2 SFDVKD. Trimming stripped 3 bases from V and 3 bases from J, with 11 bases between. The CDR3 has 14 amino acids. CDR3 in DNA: TGTGCCACCAGTGATCCCGGCAGGGTCTACGAGCAGTACTTC. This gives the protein CATSDPGRVYEQYF.

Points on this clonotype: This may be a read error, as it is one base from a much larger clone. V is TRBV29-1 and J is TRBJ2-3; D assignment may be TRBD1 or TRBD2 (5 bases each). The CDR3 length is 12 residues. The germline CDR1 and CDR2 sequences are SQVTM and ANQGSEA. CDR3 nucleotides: TGCAGCATTGAGGGGCAGGCAGATACGCAGTATTTT. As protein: CSIEGQADTQYF.

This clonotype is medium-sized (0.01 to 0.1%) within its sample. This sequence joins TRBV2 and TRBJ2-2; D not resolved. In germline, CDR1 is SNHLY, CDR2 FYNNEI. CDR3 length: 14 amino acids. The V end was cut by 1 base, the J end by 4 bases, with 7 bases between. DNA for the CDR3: TGTGCCAGCAGTGAAGGAGCAGGCACCGGGGAGCTGTTTTTT. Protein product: CASSEGAGTGELFF. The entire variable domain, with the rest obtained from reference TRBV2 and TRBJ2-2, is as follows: EPEVTQTPSHQVTQMGQEVILRCVPISNHLYFYWYRQILGQKVEFLVSFYNNEISEKSEIFDDQFSVERPDGSNFTLKIRSTKLEDSAMYFCASSEGAGTGELFFGEGSRLTVL.

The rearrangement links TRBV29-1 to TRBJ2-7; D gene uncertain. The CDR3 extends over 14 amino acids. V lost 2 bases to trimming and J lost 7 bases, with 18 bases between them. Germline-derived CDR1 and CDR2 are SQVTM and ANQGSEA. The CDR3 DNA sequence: TGCAGCGTTGAACCCCCCGGCTCCTTGGGAGAGCAGTACTTC. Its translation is CSVEPPGSLGEQYF.

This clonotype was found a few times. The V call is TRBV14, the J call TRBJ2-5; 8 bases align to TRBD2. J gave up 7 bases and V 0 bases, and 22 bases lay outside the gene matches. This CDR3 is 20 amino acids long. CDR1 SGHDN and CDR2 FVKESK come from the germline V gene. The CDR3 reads CASSQDRGRAGEDSKRTQYF. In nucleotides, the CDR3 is TGTGCCAGCAGCCAAGATAGGGGTCGAGCGGGAGAAGATAGCAAGAGGACCCAGTACTTC.

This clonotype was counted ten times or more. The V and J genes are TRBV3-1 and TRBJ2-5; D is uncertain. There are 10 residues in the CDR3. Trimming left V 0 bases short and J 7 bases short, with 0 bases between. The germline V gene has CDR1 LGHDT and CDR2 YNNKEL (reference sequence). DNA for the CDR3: TGTGCCAGCAGCCAAGAGACCCAGTACTTC. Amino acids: CASSQETQYF.

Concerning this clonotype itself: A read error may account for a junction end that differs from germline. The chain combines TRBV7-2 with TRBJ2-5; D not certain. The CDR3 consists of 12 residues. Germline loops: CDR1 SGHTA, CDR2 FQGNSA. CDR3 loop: CASSEGWKVDDF. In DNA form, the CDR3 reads TGTGCCAGCAGCGAAGGCTGGAAGGTCGATGACTTC.

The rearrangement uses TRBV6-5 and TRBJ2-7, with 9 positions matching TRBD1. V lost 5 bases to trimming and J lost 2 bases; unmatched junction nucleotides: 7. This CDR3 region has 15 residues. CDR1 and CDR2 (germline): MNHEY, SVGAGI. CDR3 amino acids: CASSRRDRETYEQYF. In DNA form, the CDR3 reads TGTGCCAGCAGTCGCCGGGACAGGGAAACCTACGAGCAGTACTTC.

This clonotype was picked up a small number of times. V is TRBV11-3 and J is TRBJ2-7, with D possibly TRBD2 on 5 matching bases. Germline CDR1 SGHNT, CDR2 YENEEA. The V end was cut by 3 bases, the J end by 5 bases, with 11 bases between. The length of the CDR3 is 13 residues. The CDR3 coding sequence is TGTGCCAGCAGCTTGGAGGAGTGGAACGAGCAGTACTTC. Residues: CASSLEEWNEQYF.

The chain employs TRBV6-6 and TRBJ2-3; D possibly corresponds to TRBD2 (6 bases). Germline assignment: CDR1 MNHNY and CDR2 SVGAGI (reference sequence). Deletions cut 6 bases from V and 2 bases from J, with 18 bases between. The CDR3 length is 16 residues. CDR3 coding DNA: TGTGCCAGCAGATCAAGGGACTCGCCCTCCACAGATACGCAGTATTTT. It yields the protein CASRSRDSPSTDTQYF.

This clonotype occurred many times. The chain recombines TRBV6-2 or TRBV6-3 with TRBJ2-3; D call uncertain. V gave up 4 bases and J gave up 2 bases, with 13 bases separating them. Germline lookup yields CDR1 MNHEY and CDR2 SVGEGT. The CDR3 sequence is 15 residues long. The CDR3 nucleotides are TGTGCCAGCAGTTCCACCCCTGTGCTCACAGATACGCAGTATTTT. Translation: CASSSTPVLTDTQYF.

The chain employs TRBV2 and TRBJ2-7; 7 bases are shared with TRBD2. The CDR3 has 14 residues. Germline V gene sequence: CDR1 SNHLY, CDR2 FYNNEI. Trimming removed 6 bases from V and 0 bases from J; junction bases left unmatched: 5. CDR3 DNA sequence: TGTGCCAGCAGGTCGTCTAGCGGCTCCTACGAGCAGTACTTC. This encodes CASRSSSGSYEQYF. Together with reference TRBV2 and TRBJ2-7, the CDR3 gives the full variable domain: EPEVTQTPSHQVTQMGQEVILRCVPISNHLYFYWYRQILGQKVEFLVSFYNNEISEKSEIFDDQFSVERPDGSNFTLKIRSTKLEDSAMYFCASRSSSGSYEQYFGPGTRLTVT.

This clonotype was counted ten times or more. CDR3 sequence reads: CASSQSGSNSPLHF. In DNA form, the CDR3 reads TGTGCCAGCAGCCAGTCTGGGAGTAATTCACCCCTCCACTTT. The rearrangement links TRBV12-3 or TRBV12-4 to TRBJ1-6; unclear D gene. V was clipped by 6 bases and J by 6 bases, with 12 bases between them. The CDR3 sequence is 14 residues long.

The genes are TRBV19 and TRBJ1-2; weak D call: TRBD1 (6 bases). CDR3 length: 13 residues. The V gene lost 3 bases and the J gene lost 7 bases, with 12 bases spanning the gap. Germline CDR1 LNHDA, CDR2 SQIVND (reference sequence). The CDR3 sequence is CASSIGGLAGYTF. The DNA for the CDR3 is TGTGCCAGTAGTATCGGGGGGCTTGCTGGCTACACCTTC.

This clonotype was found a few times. The chain's CDR3 is CSAREVSGRNIQYF. The DNA of the CDR3 is TGCAGTGCTAGAGAAGTTAGCGGGAGGAACATTCAGTACTTC. The chain couples TRBV20-1 to TRBJ2-4; TRBD2 matches 10 bases. This CDR3 contains 14 residues. V shed 0 bases, J shed 7 bases, and the junction held 3 bases outside the gene matches. Per the germline V gene, CDR1 is DFQATT and CDR2 is SNEGSKA (reference sequence).

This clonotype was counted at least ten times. CDR3 residues: CASSLIGTAPYEQYF. The CDR3 DNA sequence: TGTGCCAGCAGTTTGATCGGGACAGCCCCCTACGAGCAGTACTTC. The chain carries TRBV6-5 and TRBJ2-7, with 7 nucleotides matching TRBD1. Germline V CDR1 and CDR2: MNHEY, SVGAGI. Trimming removed 4 bases from V and 2 bases from J; junction bases left unmatched: 8. The CDR3 has 15 residues.

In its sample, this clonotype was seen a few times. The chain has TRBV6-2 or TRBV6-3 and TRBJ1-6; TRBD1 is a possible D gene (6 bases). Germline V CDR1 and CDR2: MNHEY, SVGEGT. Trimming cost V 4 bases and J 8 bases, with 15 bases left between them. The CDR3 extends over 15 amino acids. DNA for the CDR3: TGTGCCAGCAGTTGGACCGCGGAGGGGGATTCACCCCTCCACTTT. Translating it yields CASSWTAEGDSPLHF.

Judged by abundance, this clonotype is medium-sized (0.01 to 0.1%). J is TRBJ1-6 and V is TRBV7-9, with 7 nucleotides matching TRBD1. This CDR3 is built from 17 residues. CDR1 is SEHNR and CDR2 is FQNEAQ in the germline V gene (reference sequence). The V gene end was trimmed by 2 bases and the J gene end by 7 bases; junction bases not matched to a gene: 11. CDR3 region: CASSLRRNRGRNSPLHF. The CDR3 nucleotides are TGTGCCAGCAGCTTAAGGAGGAACAGGGGAAGAAATTCACCCCTCCACTTT.

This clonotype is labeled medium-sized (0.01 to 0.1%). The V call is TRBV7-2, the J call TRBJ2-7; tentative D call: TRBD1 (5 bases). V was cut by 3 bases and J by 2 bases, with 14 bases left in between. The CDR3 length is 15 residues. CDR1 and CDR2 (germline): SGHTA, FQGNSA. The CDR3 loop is CASSFRAVGTYEQYF. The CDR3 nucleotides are TGTGCCAGCAGCTTCAGGGCAGTGGGCACCTACGAGCAGTACTTC.

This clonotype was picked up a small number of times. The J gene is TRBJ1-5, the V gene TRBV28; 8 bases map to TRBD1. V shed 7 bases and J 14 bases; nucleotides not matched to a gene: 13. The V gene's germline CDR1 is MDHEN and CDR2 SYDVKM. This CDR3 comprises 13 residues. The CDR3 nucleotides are TGTGCCAGCACTCAACCAGGGGGCGTCCGGAAGCATTTT. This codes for CASTQPGGVRKHF.

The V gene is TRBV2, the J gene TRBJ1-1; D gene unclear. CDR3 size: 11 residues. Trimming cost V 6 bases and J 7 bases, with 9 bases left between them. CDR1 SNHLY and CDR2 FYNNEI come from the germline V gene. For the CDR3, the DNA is TGTGCCAGCAGCGAGGCGGGTGAAGCTTTCTTT. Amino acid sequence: CASSEAGEAFF.

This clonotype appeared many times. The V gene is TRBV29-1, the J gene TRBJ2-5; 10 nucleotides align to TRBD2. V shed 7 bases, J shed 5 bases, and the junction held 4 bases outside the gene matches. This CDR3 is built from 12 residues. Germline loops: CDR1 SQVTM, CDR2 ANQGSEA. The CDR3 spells CSGLAGAETQYF. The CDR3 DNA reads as TGCAGCGGCCTAGCGGGAGCTGAGACCCAGTACTTC.

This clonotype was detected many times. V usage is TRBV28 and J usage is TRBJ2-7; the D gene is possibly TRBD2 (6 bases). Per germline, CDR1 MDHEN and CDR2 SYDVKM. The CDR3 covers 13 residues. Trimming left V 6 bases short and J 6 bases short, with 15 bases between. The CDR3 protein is CASSPMLGSEQYF. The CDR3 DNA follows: TGTGCCAGCAGCCCCATGCTCGGGAGCGAGCAGTACTTC. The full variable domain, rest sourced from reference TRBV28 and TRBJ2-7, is DVKVTQSSRYLVKRTGEKVFLECVQDMDHENMFWYRQDPGLGLRLIYFSYDVKMKEKGDIPEGYSVSREKKERFSLILESASTNQTSMYLCASSPMLGSEQYFGPGTRLTVT.

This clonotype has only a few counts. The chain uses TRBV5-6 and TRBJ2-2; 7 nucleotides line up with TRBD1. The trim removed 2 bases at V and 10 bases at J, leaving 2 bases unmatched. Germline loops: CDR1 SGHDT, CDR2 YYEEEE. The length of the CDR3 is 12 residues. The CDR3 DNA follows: TGTGCCAGCAGCTTTGGACAGGAGGAGCTGTTTTTT. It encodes CASSFGQEELFF.